These 5 T cell receptor beta chains were all obtained from the same sample, sequenced in a study of blood T cell repertoires in COVID-19. TCRdb keeps only in-frame clones here, not all; method: immunoSEQ multiplex PCR. The sample holds 130,000 to 150,000 clones, roughly 79% seen once. The sequenced material came from peripheral blood. These receptor sequences come from a human donor with acute or convalescent COVID-19. The donor label of this sample is uncertain.

The chain carries TRBV21-1 and TRBJ1-1; whether TRBD1, the table's D call, matches the DNA was not checked. TRBV21-1 is a recognized pseudogene. This CDR3 has 14 amino acids. The CDR3 DNA reads TGTGCCAGCAGCAAAGCGGACAGGGGCACTGAAGCTTTCTTT. This codes for CASSKADRGTEAFF.

The rearrangement uses TRBV24-1 and TRBJ2-3; TRBD1 aligns across 8 bases. V lost 3 bases and J lost 5; bases outside the gene matches: 9. Germline V gives CDR1 KGHDR, CDR2 SFDVKD. The CDR3 contains 16 residues. CDR3 nucleotide sequence: TGTGCCACCAGTGATAGCGGACAGGGTGGTATAGATACGCAGTATTTT. This gives the protein CATSDSGQGGIDTQYF.

As DNA, the CDR3 is TGTGCCAGCAGCCCGGGAGAGGTCTATGGCTACACCTTC. This encodes CASSPGEVYGYTF. This chain joins TRBV12-3 or TRBV12-4 and TRBJ1-2; D is uncertain. V was trimmed by 6 bases and J by 4 bases, leaving 12 bases between them. The CDR3 totals 13 residues.

CDR3 nucleotides: TGTGCCATCAGTGAGGCGACAGGTCCGGCTACAGATACGCAGTATTTT. Translating gives CAISEATGPATDTQYF. This chain uses TRBV10-3 with TRBJ2-3, with D maybe TRBD1 (6 bases). Germline lookup yields CDR1 ENHRY and CDR2 SYGVKD. Trimming cost V 2 bases and J 3 bases, with 15 bases left between them. This CDR3 region has 16 residues.

Turning to this clone: The same CDR3 arises from other DNA sequences in this sample as well. The V call is TRBV29-1, the J call TRBJ1-1; 7 bases are a match to TRBD1. The CDR3 is 12 amino acids. Germline V CDR1 and CDR2: SQVTM, ANQGSEA. The J segment lost 1 base and the V segment lost 4 bases, leaving 0 bases of the junction unmatched. The CDR3 DNA is TGCAGCGTTGGGACAGGGAACACTGAAGCTTTCTTT. Amino acids: CSVGTGNTEAFF.